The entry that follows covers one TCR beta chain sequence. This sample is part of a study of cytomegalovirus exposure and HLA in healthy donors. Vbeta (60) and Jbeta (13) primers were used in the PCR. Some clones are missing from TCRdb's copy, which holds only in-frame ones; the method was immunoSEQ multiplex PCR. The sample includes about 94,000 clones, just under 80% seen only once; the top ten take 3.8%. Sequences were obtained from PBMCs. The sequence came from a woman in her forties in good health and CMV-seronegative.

CDR3 protein: CAISESKLQETQYF. Here the CDR3 DNA reads TGTGCCATCAGTGAGTCGAAGCTTCAAGAGACCCAGTACTTC. This chain connects TRBV10-3 to TRBJ2-5; D remains unclear. The CDR3 totals 14 residues. CDR1 is ENHRY and CDR2 is SYGVKD in the germline V gene. V lost 0 bases and J 2 bases, leaving 7 bases between the germline ends.